The rows below give T cell receptor beta chains drawn from one sample of a study of blood T cells in healthy people across ages. One entry per CDR3 protein results from TCRdb running MiXCR on the 5' RACE reads. The table lists approximately 2,000,000 distinct CDR3 sequences, roughly 43% of them singletons, with approximately 22% in the top ten. The sample comprised blood. These receptors came from a human donor in good health. The CDR3 runs from the conserved cysteine through the conserved F or W. D genes are given only for firm matches. Rows may omit the clone size; those that give it use once, few, many or a size class.

TRBV28	-	TRBJ2-7	-	CASSYHGSYEQYF	TGTGCCAGCAGCTACCATGGGAGCTACGAGCAGTACTTC
TRBV20-1	-	TRBJ2-1	-	CSAREGGSTYNEQFF	TGCAGTGCTAGAGAAGGGGGGTCCACCTACAATGAGCAGTTCTTC
TRBV7-2	TRBD2	TRBJ2-7	few	CASSGTSGGASSYEQYF	TGTGCCAGCAGCGGGACTAGCGGGGGGGCGAGCTCCTACGAGCAGTACTTC
TRBV4-2	TRBD1	TRBJ2-1	-	CASSQADRGHEQFF	TGTGCCAGCAGCCAAGCGGACAGGGGCCACGAGCAGTTCTTC
TRBV15	TRBD1	TRBJ1-1	-	CATSRGTGGGTEAFF	TGTGCCACCAGCAGAGGGACAGGGGGCGGCACTGAAGCTTTCTTT
TRBV29-1	TRBD2	TRBJ2-5	many	CSVEWQAFSGTSGETQYF	TGCAGCGTTGAATGGCAGGCGTTTTCCGGGACTAGTGGAGAGACCCAGTACTTC
TRBV12-5	TRBD1	TRBJ2-3	-	CASGLVHGQGGSTDTQYF	TGTGCTAGTGGTTTGGTACACGGACAGGGCGGATCGACAGATACGCAGTATTTT
TRBV13	-	TRBJ2-7	-	CASSLGGTQPYEQYF	TGTGCCAGCAGCTTAGGCGGGACACAACCTTACGAGCAGTACTTC
TRBV27	-	TRBJ2-1	-	CASSYLGVRDEQFF	TGTGCCAGCAGTTACCTTGGGGTACGGGATGAGCAGTTCTTC
TRBV25-1	TRBD2	TRBJ2-1	-	CASSGGGPDEQFF	TGTGCCAGCAGTGGCGGGGGGCCCGATGAGCAGTTCTTC
TRBV18	TRBD1	TRBJ1-2	-	CASSLGQAGCTF	TGTGCCAGCTCACTGGGACAGGCTGGCTGCACCTTC
TRBV28	TRBD1	TRBJ2-5	few	CASTAIRTGPGETQYF	TGTGCCAGCACCGCAATACGGACAGGGCCCGGGGAGACCCAGTACTTC
TRBV7-9	TRBD1	TRBJ1-1	-	CASRGDRGSWGGTEAFF	TGTGCCAGCAGGGGCGACAGGGGATCCTGGGGGGGCACTGAAGCTTTCTTT
TRBV4-3	-	TRBJ2-1	-	CASSQEAGLNEQFF	TGCGCCAGCAGCCAAGAGGCAGGGCTTAATGAGCAGTTCTTC
TRBV5-6	-	TRBJ1-2	few	CASSKNRDWNYGYTF	TGTGCCAGCAGCAAAAACAGGGATTGGAACTATGGCTACACCTTC
TRBV19	TRBD2	TRBJ2-3	-	CASSRPKRGGTDTQYF	TGTGCCAGTAGCAGACCCAAGCGGGGGGGCACAGATACGCAGTATTTT
TRBV12-3/TRBV12-4	-	TRBJ2-5	-	CASSKFETQYF	TGTGCCAGCAGTAAGTTCGAGACCCAGTACTTC
TRBV7-9	-	TRBJ1-6	few	CASSSSDRRYSSYNSPLHF	TGTGCCAGCAGCTCATCCGACAGGAGATATAGCTCCTATAATTCACCCCTCCACTTT
TRBV6-2/TRBV6-3	TRBD1	TRBJ1-2	-	CASSSTGQGHNYGYTF	TGTGCCAGCAGTTCGACTGGACAGGGACATAACTATGGCTACACCTTC
TRBV25-1	TRBD1	TRBJ1-2	few	CATPNSRGTGGNYYGYTF	TGTGCCACGCCTAACTCCCGCGGGACAGGGGGCAATTACTATGGCTACACCTTC
TRBV24-1	-	TRBJ2-7	-	CATSDGGEQYF	TGTGCCACCAGTGACGGGGGCGAGCAGTACTTC
TRBV10-3	-	TRBJ2-1	few	CAIRSGYNEQFF	TGTGCCATCAGGTCGGGGTACAATGAGCAGTTCTTC
TRBV20-1	TRBD1	TRBJ2-5	-	CSARDDRVVRTQYF	TGCAGTGCTAGAGATGACAGGGTAGTTAGGACCCAGTACTTC
TRBV5-6	-	TRBJ2-1	once	CAGSWDQGSYNEQFF	TGTGCCGGCAGCTGGGACCAAGGATCCTACAATGAGCAGTTCTTC
TRBV5-1	TRBD2	TRBJ2-5	-	CASSQPSGGEETQYF	TGCGCCAGCAGCCAACCGAGCGGGGGAGAAGAGACCCAGTACTTC
TRBV7-8	-	TRBJ2-1	-	CASTLLNEQFF	TGTGCCAGCACTCTGCTGAATGAGCAGTTCTTC
TRBV7-2	-	TRBJ1-1	-	CASSPRGRITEAFF	TGTGCCAGCAGCCCGAGAGGGCGGATCACTGAAGCTTTCTTT
TRBV11-1	TRBD1	TRBJ1-1	few	CASTKDRGPEAFF	TGTGCCAGCACCAAGGACAGGGGTCCTGAAGCTTTCTTT
TRBV7-3	-	TRBJ1-2	-	CASSLTGGLVGDHGYTF	TGTGCCAGCAGCTTAACTGGGGGACTCGTGGGGGACCACGGCTACACCTTC
TRBV28	-	TRBJ1-2	-	CASTLSPRRGYTF	TGTGCCAGCACCTTATCCCCCCGGAGGGGCTACACCTTC
TRBV7-9	-	TRBJ2-5	-	CASSSPPRDVQETQYF	TGTGCCAGCAGCTCCCCCCCCCGGGACGTACAAGAGACCCAGTACTTC
TRBV14	-	TRBJ2-3	-	CASSPGAGVLTDTQYF	TGTGCCAGCAGCCCTGGGGCAGGAGTCCTCACAGATACGCAGTATTTT
TRBV3-1	-	TRBJ2-5	-	CASSTRRETQYF	TGTGCCAGCTCGACCAGGAGAGAGACCCAGTACTTC
TRBV7-9	-	TRBJ1-2	-	CASSAGFGHGYTF	TGTGCCAGCAGCGCCGGGTTCGGTCATGGCTACACCTTC
TRBV7-2	-	TRBJ2-6	-	CASSFQGRRANVLTF	TGTGCCAGCAGCTTCCAGGGCCGCAGGGCCAACGTCCTGACTTTC
TRBV6-2/TRBV6-3	TRBD1	TRBJ1-2	-	CASSYSRRGQGYTF	TGTGCCAGCAGTTACTCCCGCAGGGGGCAAGGCTACACCTTC
TRBV10-3	TRBD1	TRBJ1-3	-	CAISGDSNSGNTIYF	TGTGCCATCAGTGGGGACAGCAACTCTGGAAACACCATATATTTT
TRBV6-5	-	TRBJ2-7	-	CASRRVLAYEQYF	TGTGCCAGCAGAAGGGTTCTTGCTTACGAGCAGTACTTC
TRBV29-1	TRBD1	TRBJ1-2	few	CSVNLGQVGGYTF	TGCAGCGTTAACCTGGGACAGGTCGGTGGCTACACCTTC
TRBV5-6	-	TRBJ2-7	-	CASSQQGNPYEQYF	TGTGCCAGCAGTCAACAGGGAAACCCCTACGAGCAGTACTTC
TRBV28	TRBD1	TRBJ1-3	-	CASSSTGANTIYF	TGTGCCAGCAGTTCGACAGGGGCCAACACCATATATTTT
TRBV14	-	TRBJ2-7	-	CASSQALGRGVYEQYF	TGTGCCAGCAGCCAAGCCTTGGGCAGGGGGGTCTACGAGCAGTACTTC
TRBV12-3/TRBV12-4	-	TRBJ1-2	few	CASSSERLGNGYTF	TGTGCCAGCAGCTCCGAGAGGTTAGGAAATGGCTACACCTTC
TRBV6-2/TRBV6-3	-	TRBJ1-2	-	CASAKNRAYGYTF	TGTGCCAGCGCGAAGAACAGGGCATATGGCTACACCTTC
TRBV4-3	-	TRBJ1-2	few	CASSQELYMGYTF	TGCGCCAGCAGCCAAGAGCTCTACATGGGCTACACCTTC
TRBV20-1	TRBD2	TRBJ2-4	few	CSARERGVRNIQYF	TGCAGTGCTAGGGAACGGGGGGTACGGAACATTCAGTACTTC
TRBV7-2	-	TRBJ2-6	few	CASSFNRDSYSGANVLTF	TGTGCCAGCAGCTTCAACCGGGATTCCTACTCTGGGGCCAACGTCCTGACTTTC
TRBV30	-	TRBJ2-6	few	CAWSVRGSGSTGANVLTF	TGTGCCTGGAGTGTCAGGGGTAGCGGGTCAACTGGGGCCAACGTCCTGACTTTC
TRBV10-3	TRBD1	TRBJ1-1	-	CAIRDRDSYTEAFF	TGTGCCATCAGGGACCGGGACAGCTACACTGAAGCTTTCTTT
TRBV2	TRBD2	TRBJ2-1	-	CASSASGVGYEQFF	TGTGCCAGCAGTGCTAGCGGGGTTGGATATGAGCAGTTCTTC
TRBV4-3	-	TRBJ2-7	-	CASSQGAAFIYEQYF	TGCGCCAGCAGCCAAGGGGCAGCTTTTATCTACGAGCAGTACTTC
TRBV15	-	TRBJ2-6	-	CATGQTTGANVLTF	TGTGCCACCGGACAAACGACTGGGGCCAACGTCCTGACTTTC
TRBV12-3/TRBV12-4	-	TRBJ1-1	few	CASSLILNTEAFF	TGTGCCAGCAGTTTAATTCTGAACACTGAAGCTTTCTTT